A single sample is the source of the 30 T cell receptor beta chains below, sequenced in a study of STAT3 mutations in large granular lymphocyte leukemia. Study-level points and caveats: In T-cell large granular lymphocyte leukemia, about half of patients showed multiple immunodominant subclonotypes.

No antigen has been assigned to these receptors. Sequencing used immunoSEQ multiplex PCR; TCRdb keeps in-frame clones, though not all of them. The repertoire consists of roughly 29,000 clones, with 65% to 80% occurring once and the leading ten covering around 30%. Sequencing was carried out using peripheral blood mononuclear cells. Receptors originate from a woman aged 50 to 65 with T-cell large granular lymphocyte leukemia. Some clones in this sample may be carry-over from other donors' samples.

The gene calls are TRBV6-5 and TRBJ2-7, with TRBD2 matching 13 bases. Trimming removed 8 bases from V and 2 bases from J; junction bases left unmatched: 3. Germline loops: CDR1 MNHEY, CDR2 SVGAGI. This CDR3 comprises 14 residues. As DNA, the CDR3 is TGTGCCAGCGGGACTAGCGGGATAACCTACGAGCAGTACTTC. Protein product: CASGTSGITYEQYF.

This clone was detected only a few times. The rearrangement uses TRBV7-2 and TRBJ1-1; no reliable D call. This CDR3 has 15 residues. Germline CDR1 reads SGHTA; CDR2 reads FQGNSA. V lost 1 base, J lost 0 bases, and 9 bases lay in between. The CDR3 DNA is TGTGCCAGCAGCTTAGGCCGCACGGTGAACACTGAAGCTTTCTTT. This gives the protein CASSLGRTVNTEAFF.

The genes are TRBV5-1 and TRBJ1-2; TRBD1 matches at 9 bases. This CDR3 comprises 14 residues. V shed 5 bases, J shed 4 bases, and the junction held 6 bases outside the gene matches. Germline CDR1 SGHRS, CDR2 YFSETQ. CDR3: CASRPGTGPYGYTF. CDR3 DNA sequence: TGCGCCAGCAGGCCGGGGACAGGGCCCTATGGCTACACCTTC.

This rearrangement joins TRBV27 to TRBJ1-2; possibly TRBD1 for D (6 bases). CDR1 MNHEY and CDR2 SMNVEV come from the germline V gene (reference sequence). This CDR3 spans 16 amino acids. Trimming removed 5 bases at V and 3 bases at J, with 19 bases between. CDR3 loop: CASSPSSGVHHYGYTF. CDR3 DNA sequence: TGTGCCAGCAGTCCTTCGTCAGGGGTCCACCACTATGGCTACACCTTC.

This sequence joins TRBV4-3 and TRBJ2-2, with 11 nucleotides matching TRBD2. The trim removed 4 bases at V and 6 bases at J, leaving 7 bases unmatched. The CDR3 loop spans 16 amino acids. Germline CDR1 and CDR2: LGHNA and YSLEER. In DNA, the CDR3 is TGCGCCAGCAGCCGTAATAGCGGGAGGGCCGCCGGGGAGCTGTTTTTT. The encoded protein is CASSRNSGRAAGELFF.

Of note for this clone: Other DNA sequences in this sample translate to the same CDR3. DNA of the CDR3: TGTGCCAGCAGTGGGGGGCCCCCCTACGAGCAGTACTTC. This codes for CASSGGPPYEQYF. V gene TRBV7-9 combines with J gene TRBJ2-7; the D call may be TRBD1 or TRBD2 (6 bases each). The CDR3 runs 13 residues. V was shortened by 6 bases and J by 2 bases, with 11 bases between the two germline ends. Germline V CDR1 and CDR2: SEHNR, FQNEAQ (reference sequence).

The V call is TRBV7-2, the J call TRBJ2-3; 7 bases map to TRBD2. After removal of 5 bases from V and 4 bases from J, the junction contained 12 bases not matched to a gene. The CDR3 spans 16 residues. Germline values: CDR1 SGHTA, CDR2 FQGNSA. The CDR3 here is CASSLRGGAIADTQYF. CDR3 nucleotides: TGTGCCAGCAGCCTTCGGGGAGGGGCTATTGCAGATACGCAGTATTTT.

The genes are TRBV4-3 and TRBJ1-2; TRBD1 is a possible D gene (5 bases). CDR1 and CDR2 from the germline V gene are LGHNA and YSLEER. V was pared by 1 base and J by 4 bases, with 10 bases between. The CDR3 contains 14 residues. The CDR3 loop is CASSQVRGGYGYTF. CDR3 DNA sequence: TGCGCCAGCAGCCAAGTTAGGGGTGGCTATGGCTACACCTTC.

The CDR3 sequence: CATSTPALKDQPQHF. The CDR3 DNA reads as TGTGCCACCAGCACCCCCGCTTTAAAGGATCAGCCCCAGCATTTT. The chain links TRBV15 to TRBJ1-5; D not certain. Trimming pared 4 bases from V and 5 bases from J, leaving 15 bases between. Germline lookup yields CDR1 LNHNV and CDR2 YYDKDF (reference sequence). This CDR3 spans 15 amino acids.

This clone was recorded once. The chain recombines TRBV30 with TRBJ2-7; 13 nucleotides agree with TRBD2. The CDR3 sequence is 16 residues long. J lost 6 bases, V lost 3 bases, and 11 bases had no gene match. Germline V gene lookup returns CDR1 GTSNPN and CDR2 SVGIG (reference sequence). The CDR3 bases are TGTGCCTGGAGCTTTTCAGGGACTAGCGGGACTCTCGAGCAGTACTTC. Its translation: CAWSFSGTSGTLEQYF.

The chain combines TRBV18 with TRBJ1-3, with D unresolved. The CDR3 consists of 15 residues. V was pared by 3 bases and J by 0 bases, with 9 bases between. Germline V CDR1 and CDR2: KGHSH, LQKENI. The CDR3: CASSPQGNSGNTIYF. In DNA, the CDR3 is TGTGCCAGCTCACCTCAAGGGAACTCTGGAAACACCATATATTTT. Using reference TRBV18 and TRBJ1-3 for the parts outside the CDR3, the full variable domain is NAGVMQNPRHLVRRRGQEARLRCSPMKGHSHVYWYRQLPEEGLKFMVYLQKENIIDESGMPKERFSAEFPKEGPSILRIQQVVRGDSAAYFCASSPQGNSGNTIYFGEGSWLTVV.

CDR3 residues: CASSGTGTEQYF. In nucleotides, the CDR3 is TGTGCCAGCTCTGGGACAGGGACCGAGCAGTACTTC. The rearrangement joins TRBV5-4 to TRBJ2-7, with 9 bases identical to TRBD1. CDR3 size: 12 residues. With 7 bases clipped from V and 6 bases from J, the junction kept 5 bases outside the gene matches. CDR1 is SGHNT, CDR2 YYREEE, per germline (reference sequence).

In the case of this clone: Other DNA sequences in this sample translate to the same CDR3. This chain connects TRBV7-9 to TRBJ2-5; D not resolved. The CDR3 runs to 13 residues. Trimming removed 2 bases at V and 4 bases at J, with 8 bases between. Germline values: CDR1 SEHNR, CDR2 FQNEAQ (reference sequence). The CDR3 sequence is CASSLTYGETQYF. The CDR3 region has the DNA TGTGCCAGCAGCTTAACGTACGGAGAGACCCAGTACTTC.

This clone has a single count. The J gene is TRBJ1-2, the V gene TRBV2; perhaps TRBD1 as D (6 bases). This CDR3 has 13 residues. Trimming shortened V by 7 bases and J by 4 bases, and 13 bases separated the two germline ends. CDR1 and CDR2 from the germline V gene are SNHLY and FYNNEI. CDR3 DNA: TGTGCCAGCAAAGGCAGGGGAGCCTATGGCTACACCTTC. Translated, it gives CASKGRGAYGYTF.

This sequence joins TRBV5-4 and TRBJ2-7; 7 bases fit TRBD2. V dropped 3 bases and J dropped 7; count of bases not matched to a gene: 13. Germline V gives CDR1 SGHNT, CDR2 YYREEE (reference sequence). The CDR3 has 15 amino acids. The CDR3 is CASSSEPGGSAEQYF. The CDR3 DNA reads as TGTGCCAGCAGCTCGGAACCGGGAGGCTCCGCGGAGCAGTACTTC. Full variable domain (rest looked up from reference TRBV5-4 and TRBJ2-7): ETGVTQSPTHLIKTRGQQVTLRCSSQSGHNTVSWYQQALGQGPQFIFQYYREEENGRGNFPPRFSGLQFPNYSSELNVNALELDDSALYLCASSSEPGGSAEQYFGPGTRLTVT.

The V and J genes are TRBV19 and TRBJ2-3; 10 bases align to TRBD2. Germline lookup yields CDR1 LNHDA and CDR2 SQIVND (reference sequence). V gave up 7 bases and J gave up 1 base; unmatched junction bases: 11. This CDR3 has 17 residues. Here the CDR3 reads CASMRTSGRIGTDTQYF. CDR3 bases: TGTGCCAGTATGAGGACTAGCGGAAGGATCGGCACAGATACGCAGTATTTT.

The table lists this clone with a count of one. This chain links TRBV7-9 with TRBJ1-4, with D hard to call. Trimming took 3 bases from V and 0 from J, leaving 5 bases between them. CDR3 length: 14 amino acids. Per the germline V gene, CDR1 is SEHNR and CDR2 is FQNEAQ (reference sequence). The CDR3, as DNA: TGTGCCAGCAGCTTTTCCGCAACTAATGAAAAACTGTTTTTT. Its protein is CASSFSATNEKLFF.

CDR3 residues: CAWRPGGEKLFF. The CDR3 bases are TGTGCCTGGCGCCCCGGGGGAGAAAAACTGTTTTTT. V usage is TRBV30 and J usage is TRBJ1-4, with D possibly matching TRBD1 (5 bases). This CDR3 is 12 amino acids long. Per germline, CDR1 GTSNPN and CDR2 SVGIG (reference sequence). The V end lost 5 bases, the J end lost 8 bases, and 12 bases lay between the germline ends.

The chain has TRBV4-1 and TRBJ2-7, with D possibly being TRBD1 or TRBD2 (6 bases each). CDR1 and CDR2 (germline): MGHRA, YSYEKL. V lost 2 bases, J lost 6 bases, and 26 bases lay in between. The CDR3 extends over 18 amino acids. The chain's CDR3 is CASSQRPPVLASQGEQYF. For the CDR3, the DNA is TGCGCCAGCAGCCAACGACCTCCCGTTCTAGCGTCACAGGGCGAGCAGTACTTC.

The chain combines TRBV18 with TRBJ1-1, with TRBD1 matching over 7 bases. V lost 0 bases and J lost 7; bases outside the gene matches: 5. This CDR3 region has 14 residues. Germline V lookup: CDR1 KGHSH, CDR2 LQKENI. In DNA form, the CDR3 reads TGTGCCAGCTCACCACCGACAGGGAATGGTGAAGCTTTCTTT. Translated: CASSPPTGNGEAFF.

The chain has TRBV5-1 and TRBJ2-7; 9 nucleotides match TRBD2. V dropped 4 bases and J dropped 0; count of bases not matched to a gene: 2. CDR1 and CDR2 from the germline V gene are SGHRS and YFSETQ. CDR3 size: 14 residues. The CDR3 spells CASSVSGSSYEQYF. Written as DNA, the CDR3 is TGCGCCAGCAGCGTTAGCGGGAGCTCCTACGAGCAGTACTTC.

The chain employs TRBV7-2 and TRBJ1-1; maybe TRBD1 (6 bases). Germline values: CDR1 SGHTA, CDR2 FQGNSA. V was cut by 4 bases and J by 0 bases, with 12 bases left in between. This CDR3 spans 15 amino acids. The CDR3 is CASSSIYRVNTEAFF. The CDR3 region has the DNA TGTGCCAGCAGCTCTATCTACAGGGTGAACACTGAAGCTTTCTTT.

The CDR3 nucleotides read TGTGCCAGCAGCAACCTAAATAGGGACTACGAGCAGTACTTC. Translating gives CASSNLNRDYEQYF. The chain has TRBV7-3 and TRBJ2-7; D is uncertain. With 5 bases removed from V and 3 bases from J, the gap between germline ends came to 14 bases. Germline loops: CDR1 SGHTA, CDR2 FQGTGA. The CDR3 runs 14 residues.

The CDR3 DNA reads as TGTGCCAGCAGCTCATTTGACAGGGGAGGTGGAAACACCATATATTTT. Translation gives CASSSFDRGGGNTIYF. The rearrangement links TRBV5-4 to TRBJ1-3; 8 bases line up with TRBD1. With 3 bases clipped from V and 3 bases from J, the junction kept 8 bases outside the gene matches. Germline CDR1 is SGHNT and CDR2 is YYREEE (reference sequence). This CDR3 contains 16 residues.

The chain is built from TRBV19 and TRBJ2-7; maybe TRBD1 (7 bases). The CDR3 runs 15 residues. Germline V CDR1 and CDR2: LNHDA, SQIVND (reference sequence). The V gene lost 7 bases and the J gene lost 4 bases, with 20 bases spanning the gap. CDR3 sequence: CASKLQGGVPYEQYF. CDR3 bases: TGTGCCAGTAAACTCCAGGGGGGCGTCCCTTACGAGCAGTACTTC.

The V gene is TRBV18, the J gene TRBJ2-7, with D possibly matching TRBD1 (8 bases). This CDR3 region has 16 residues. Trimming pared 2 bases from V and 6 bases from J, leaving 20 bases between. Germline V gene data show CDR1 as KGHSH and CDR2 as LQKENI. The CDR3 region is CASSPKGGTGNGEQYF. The CDR3 region has the DNA TGTGCCAGCTCACCAAAGGGAGGGACAGGCAATGGCGAGCAGTACTTC.

The gene calls are TRBV5-4 and TRBJ2-5, with D possibly TRBD2 on 5 matching bases. This CDR3 has 15 amino acids. From germline, CDR1 is SGHNT and CDR2 YYREEE (reference sequence). Trimming pared 0 bases from V and 7 bases from J, leaving 16 bases between. CDR3 sequence (DNA): TGTGCCAGCAGCTTGGGGGAGTCTCCTCGAGGGACCCAGTACTTC. Protein: CASSLGESPRGTQYF. Supplemented by reference TRBV5-4 and TRBJ2-5, the full variable domain reads ETGVTQSPTHLIKTRGQQVTLRCSSQSGHNTVSWYQQALGQGPQFIFQYYREEENGRGNFPPRFSGLQFPNYSSELNVNALELDDSALYLCASSLGESPRGTQYFGPGTRLLVL.

J is TRBJ1-5 and V is TRBV30; D possibly corresponds to TRBD1 (5 bases). The V and J ends lost 1 base and 7 bases respectively, with 14 bases between them. CDR1 GTSNPN and CDR2 SVGIG come from the germline V gene (reference sequence). The length of the CDR3 is 14 residues. The CDR3 is CAWSAGLQGQPQHF. The CDR3 nucleotides read TGTGCCTGGAGTGCAGGGCTCCAGGGACAGCCCCAGCATTTT.

This chain links TRBV18 with TRBJ1-2; D is unclear. CDR3 length equals 14 residues. The V gene lost 1 base and the J gene lost 7 bases, with 13 bases spanning the gap. Per the germline V gene, CDR1 is KGHSH and CDR2 is LQKENI. The CDR3 DNA reads TGTGCCAGCTCACCACTGATTCTTCAGCGTGGCTACACCTTC. Encoded protein: CASSPLILQRGYTF.

This sequence joins TRBV18 and TRBJ2-5; 9 bases match TRBD2. V lost 2 bases to trimming and J lost 3 bases; unmatched junction nucleotides: 1. This CDR3 has 14 amino acids. Germline assignment: CDR1 KGHSH and CDR2 LQKENI. Written as DNA, the CDR3 is TGTGCCAGCTCACCAGCTAGCGGGAAAGAGACCCAGTACTTC. Protein: CASSPASGKETQYF.